The following is a T cell receptor (beta chain) sequence with its context. Antigen specificity is unknown. At study entry, adolescents had tuberculin skin tests and IGRA screening. V dropped 4 bases and J dropped 3 bases, with 4 bases sitting between them. This CDR3 is 11 amino acids long. CDR1 and CDR2 from the germline V gene are SNHLY and FYNNEI. This sample is drawn from a study of T cells in tuberculosis. Method: immunoSEQ multiplex PCR; TCRdb's copy keeps in-frame clones and lacks some. Here the sample spans around 26,000 clones, around 95% being singletons. Study observations and caveats: Active tuberculosis alpha repertoires lay closer to GMM-specific TCRs than controls'.

Input material: PBMCs. The J gene is TRBJ2-7, the V gene TRBV2, with D unresolved. The sequence was collected from a donor aged 10-29 years with latent tuberculosis or without tuberculosis infection. CDR3 DNA sequence: TGTGCCAGCAGTGTATTCTACGAGCAGTACTTC. Its protein is CASSVFYEQYF.